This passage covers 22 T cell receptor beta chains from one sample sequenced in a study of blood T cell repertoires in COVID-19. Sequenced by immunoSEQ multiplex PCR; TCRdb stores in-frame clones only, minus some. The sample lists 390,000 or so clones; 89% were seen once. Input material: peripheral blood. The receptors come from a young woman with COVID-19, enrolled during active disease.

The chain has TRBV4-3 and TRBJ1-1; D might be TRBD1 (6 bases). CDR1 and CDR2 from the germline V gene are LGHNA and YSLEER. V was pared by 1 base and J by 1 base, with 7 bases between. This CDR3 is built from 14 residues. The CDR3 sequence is CASSQVRGNTEAFF. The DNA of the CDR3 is TGCGCCAGCAGCCAAGTCAGGGGGAACACTGAAGCTTTCTTT.

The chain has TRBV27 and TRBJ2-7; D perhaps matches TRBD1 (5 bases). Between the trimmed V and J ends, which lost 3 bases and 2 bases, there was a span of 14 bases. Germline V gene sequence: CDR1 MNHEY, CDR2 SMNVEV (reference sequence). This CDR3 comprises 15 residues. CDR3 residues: CASSFRAGLTYEQYF. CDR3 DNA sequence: TGTGCCAGCAGTTTTAGGGCAGGGCTAACCTACGAGCAGTACTTC.

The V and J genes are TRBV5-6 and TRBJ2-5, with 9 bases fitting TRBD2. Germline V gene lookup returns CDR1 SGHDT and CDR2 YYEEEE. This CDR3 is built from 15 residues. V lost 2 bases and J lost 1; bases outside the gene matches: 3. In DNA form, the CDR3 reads TGTGCCAGCAGCTTAAGCGGGGGGACCCAAGAGACCCAGTACTTC. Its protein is CASSLSGGTQETQYF.

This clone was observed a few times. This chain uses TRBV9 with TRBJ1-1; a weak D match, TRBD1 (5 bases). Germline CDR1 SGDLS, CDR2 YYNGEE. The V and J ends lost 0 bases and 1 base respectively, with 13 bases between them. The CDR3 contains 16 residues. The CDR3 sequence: CASSVGLGEGNTEAFF. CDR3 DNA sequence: TGTGCCAGCAGCGTAGGATTAGGGGAGGGGAACACTGAAGCTTTCTTT.

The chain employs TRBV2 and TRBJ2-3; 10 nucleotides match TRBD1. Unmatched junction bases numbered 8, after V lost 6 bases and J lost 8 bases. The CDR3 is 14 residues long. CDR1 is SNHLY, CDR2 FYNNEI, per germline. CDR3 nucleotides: TGTGCCAGCAGCGACAGGGGGCGCCGGGGTACGCAGTATTTT. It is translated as CASSDRGRRGTQYF.

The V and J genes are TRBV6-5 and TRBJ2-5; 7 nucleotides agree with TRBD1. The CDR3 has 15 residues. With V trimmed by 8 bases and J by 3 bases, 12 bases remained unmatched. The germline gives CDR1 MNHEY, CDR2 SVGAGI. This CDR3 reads CASASTGEKKETQYF. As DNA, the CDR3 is TGTGCCAGCGCGAGTACAGGGGAAAAAAAAGAGACCCAGTACTTC.

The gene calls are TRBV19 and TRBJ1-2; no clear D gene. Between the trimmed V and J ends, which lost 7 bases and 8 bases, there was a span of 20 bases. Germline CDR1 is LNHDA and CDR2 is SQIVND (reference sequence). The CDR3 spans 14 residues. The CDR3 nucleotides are TGTGCCAGTACCGACGGGCCTTTCGAGGGCGGCTACACCTTC. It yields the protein CASTDGPFEGGYTF.

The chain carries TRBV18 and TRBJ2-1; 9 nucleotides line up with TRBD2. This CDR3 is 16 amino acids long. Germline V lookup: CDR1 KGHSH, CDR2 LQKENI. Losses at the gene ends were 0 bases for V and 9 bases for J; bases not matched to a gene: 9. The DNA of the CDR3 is TGTGCCAGCTCACCACCGTCCGGCGGGGGGGCCCGTGAGCAGTTCTTC. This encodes CASSPPSGGGAREQFF.

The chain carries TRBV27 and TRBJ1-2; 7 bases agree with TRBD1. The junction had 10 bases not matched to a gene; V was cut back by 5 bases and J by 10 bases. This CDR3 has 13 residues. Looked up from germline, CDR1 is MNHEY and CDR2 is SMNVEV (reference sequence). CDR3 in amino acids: CASSTTGTTLYTF. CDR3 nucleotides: TGTGCCAGCAGTACGACAGGGACCACTCTCTACACCTTC.

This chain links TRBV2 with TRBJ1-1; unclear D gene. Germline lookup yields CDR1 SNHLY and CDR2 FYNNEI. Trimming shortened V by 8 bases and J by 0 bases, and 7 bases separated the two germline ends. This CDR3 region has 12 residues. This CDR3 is CASHLMNTEAFF. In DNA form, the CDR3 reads TGTGCCAGCCACCTAATGAACACTGAAGCTTTCTTT.

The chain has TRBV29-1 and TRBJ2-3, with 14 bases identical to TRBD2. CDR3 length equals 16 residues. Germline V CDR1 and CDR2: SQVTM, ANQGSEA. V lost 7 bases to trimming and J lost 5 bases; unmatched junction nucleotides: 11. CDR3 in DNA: TGCAGCGCCCTGCGGACTAGCGGGAGGTTGGGAGATACGCAGTATTTT. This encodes CSALRTSGRLGDTQYF.

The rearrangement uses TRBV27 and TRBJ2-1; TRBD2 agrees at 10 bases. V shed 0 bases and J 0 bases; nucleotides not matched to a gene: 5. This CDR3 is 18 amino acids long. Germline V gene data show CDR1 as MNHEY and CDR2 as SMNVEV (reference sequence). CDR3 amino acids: CASSLSGLAGASYNEQFF. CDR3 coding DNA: TGTGCCAGCAGTTTATCGGGGCTAGCGGGAGCCTCCTACAATGAGCAGTTCTTC.

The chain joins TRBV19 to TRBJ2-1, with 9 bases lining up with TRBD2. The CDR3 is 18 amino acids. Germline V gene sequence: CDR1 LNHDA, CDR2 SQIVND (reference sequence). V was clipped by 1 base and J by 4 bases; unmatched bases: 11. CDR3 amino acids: CASSIGSGGPKKYNEQFF. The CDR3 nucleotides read TGTGCCAGTAGTATAGGTAGCGGGGGCCCTAAAAAATACAATGAGCAGTTCTTC.

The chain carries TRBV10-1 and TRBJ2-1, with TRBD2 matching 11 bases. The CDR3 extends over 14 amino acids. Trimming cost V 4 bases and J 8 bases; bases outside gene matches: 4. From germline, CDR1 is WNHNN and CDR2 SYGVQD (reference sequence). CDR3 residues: CASSASGGRDEQFF. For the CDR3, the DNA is TGCGCCAGCAGTGCTAGCGGGGGGAGGGATGAGCAGTTCTTC.

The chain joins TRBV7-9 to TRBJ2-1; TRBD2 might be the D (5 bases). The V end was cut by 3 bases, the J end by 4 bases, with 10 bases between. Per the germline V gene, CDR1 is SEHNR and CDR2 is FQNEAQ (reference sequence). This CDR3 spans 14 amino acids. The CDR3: CASSLEVRYNEQFF. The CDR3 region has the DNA TGTGCCAGCAGCTTGGAGGTCAGATACAATGAGCAGTTCTTC.

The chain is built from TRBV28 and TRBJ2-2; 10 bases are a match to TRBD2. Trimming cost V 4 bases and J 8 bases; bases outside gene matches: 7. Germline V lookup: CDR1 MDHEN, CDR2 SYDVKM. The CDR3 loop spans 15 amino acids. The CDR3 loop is CASSSAGGGLGELFF. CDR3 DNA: TGTGCCAGCAGTTCAGCGGGAGGGGGGCTAGGGGAGCTGTTTTTT.

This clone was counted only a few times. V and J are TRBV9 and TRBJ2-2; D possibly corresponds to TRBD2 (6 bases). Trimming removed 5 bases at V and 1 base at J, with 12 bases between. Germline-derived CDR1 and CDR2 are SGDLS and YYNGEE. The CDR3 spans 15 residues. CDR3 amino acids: CASREGGLNTGELFF. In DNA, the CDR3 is TGTGCCAGCAGGGAGGGTGGATTGAACACCGGGGAGCTGTTTTTT.

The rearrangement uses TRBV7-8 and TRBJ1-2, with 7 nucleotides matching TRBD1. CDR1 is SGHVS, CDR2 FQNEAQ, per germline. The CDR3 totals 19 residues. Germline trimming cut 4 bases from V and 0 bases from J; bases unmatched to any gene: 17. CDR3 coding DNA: TGTGCCAGCAGCTCCCGCGAGGTACAGGGGAGTCCTACTAACTATGGCTACACCTTC. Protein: CASSSREVQGSPTNYGYTF.

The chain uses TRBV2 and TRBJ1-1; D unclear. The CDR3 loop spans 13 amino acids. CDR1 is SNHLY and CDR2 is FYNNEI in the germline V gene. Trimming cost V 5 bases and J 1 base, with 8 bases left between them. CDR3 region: CASSYAGNTEAFF. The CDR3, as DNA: TGTGCCAGCAGTTACGCGGGGAACACTGAAGCTTTCTTT.

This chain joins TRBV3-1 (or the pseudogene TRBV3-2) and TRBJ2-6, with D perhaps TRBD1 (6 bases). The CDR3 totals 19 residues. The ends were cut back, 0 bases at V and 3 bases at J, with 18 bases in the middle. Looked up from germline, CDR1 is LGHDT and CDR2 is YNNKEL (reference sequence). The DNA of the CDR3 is TGTGCCAGCAGCCAAGAAGTGGGGACACCTCTTTATGGGGCCAACGTCCTGACTTTC. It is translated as CASSQEVGTPLYGANVLTF.

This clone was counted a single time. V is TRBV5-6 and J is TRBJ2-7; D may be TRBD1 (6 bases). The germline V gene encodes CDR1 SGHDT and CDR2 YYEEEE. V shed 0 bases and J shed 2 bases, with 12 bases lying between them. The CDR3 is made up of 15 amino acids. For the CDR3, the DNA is TGTGCCAGCAGCTTGGCAGGGGCAAGAGCCTACGAGCAGTACTTC. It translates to CASSLAGARAYEQYF.

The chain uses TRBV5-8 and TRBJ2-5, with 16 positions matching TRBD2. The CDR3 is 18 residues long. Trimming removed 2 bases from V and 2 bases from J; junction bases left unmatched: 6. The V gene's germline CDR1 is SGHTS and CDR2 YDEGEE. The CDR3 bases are TGTGCCAGCAGCTTCGCGGGACTAGCGGGAGGGAAACAAGAGACCCAGTACTTC. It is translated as CASSFAGLAGGKQETQYF.